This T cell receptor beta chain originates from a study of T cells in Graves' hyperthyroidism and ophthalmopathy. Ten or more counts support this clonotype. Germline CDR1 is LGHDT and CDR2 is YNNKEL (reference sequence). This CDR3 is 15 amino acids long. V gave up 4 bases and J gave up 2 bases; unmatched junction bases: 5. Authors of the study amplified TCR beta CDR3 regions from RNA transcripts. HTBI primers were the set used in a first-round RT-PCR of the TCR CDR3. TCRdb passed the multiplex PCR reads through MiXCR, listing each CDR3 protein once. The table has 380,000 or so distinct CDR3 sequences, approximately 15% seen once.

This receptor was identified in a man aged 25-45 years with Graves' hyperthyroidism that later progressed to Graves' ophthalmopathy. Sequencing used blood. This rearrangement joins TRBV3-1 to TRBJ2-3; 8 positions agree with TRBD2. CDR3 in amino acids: CASSPGGAFTDTQYF. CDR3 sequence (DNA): TGTGCCAGCAGCCCCGGGGGGGCCTTCACAGATACGCAGTATTTT.